Following are 6 T cell receptor beta chains from one sample sequenced in a study of blood T cell repertoires in COVID-19. TCRdb keeps only in-frame clones here, not all; method: immunoSEQ multiplex PCR. The table has under 300,000 clones, roughly 80% seen once. The sequencing input was peripheral blood. The receptor set was obtained from a woman older than 75 with acute or convalescent COVID-19.

The genes are TRBV12-3 or TRBV12-4 and TRBJ2-7; TRBD2 might be the D (5 bases). V lost 6 bases, J lost 2 bases, and 11 bases lay in between. CDR3 length: 13 amino acids. The DNA of the CDR3 is TGTGCCAGCAGGCGACACGGGACCTACGAGCAGTACTTC. Translation: CASRRHGTYEQYF.

The CDR3 loop is CASSPLAGDSYEQYF. In DNA form, the CDR3 reads TGTGCCAGCTCACCTCTAGCGGGGGATTCCTACGAGCAGTACTTC. The rearrangement uses TRBV18 and TRBJ2-7; 10 bases line up with TRBD2. V was pared by 3 bases and J by 1 base, with 3 bases of the junction left unmatched. This CDR3 region has 15 residues. Germline loops: CDR1 KGHSH, CDR2 LQKENI.

The chain employs TRBV3-1 (or the pseudogene TRBV3-2) and TRBJ1-4; D possibly corresponds to TRBD1 (6 bases). Trimming shortened V by 0 bases and J by 5 bases, and 13 bases separated the two germline ends. Germline CDR1 LGHDT, CDR2 YNNKEL (reference sequence). The CDR3 extends over 16 amino acids. The CDR3 nucleotides are TGTGCCAGCAGCCAAGATCTTGGACAGTTAAATGAAAAACTGTTTTTT. Translation: CASSQDLGQLNEKLFF.

The gene calls are TRBV21-1 and TRBJ1-5; the table's D call TRBD1 went unverified against the DNA. TRBV21-1 counts as a pseudogene. This CDR3 has 19 amino acids. CDR3 DNA sequence: TGTGCCAGCAGCTCCCCCACGGACAGGGGCCCTCGTAGCAATCAGCCCCAGCATTTT. Its protein product is CASSSPTDRGPRSNQPQHF.

This sequence joins TRBV6-6 and TRBJ1-5, with D perhaps TRBD1 (6 bases). The CDR3 is 14 residues long. The germline CDR1 and CDR2 sequences are MNHNY and SVGAGI (reference sequence). Trimming took 10 bases from V and 2 from J, leaving 15 bases between them. The DNA for the CDR3 is TGTGCCACCGGGGGGGAGGGGGGCAATCAGCCCCAGCATTTT. It translates to CATGGEGGNQPQHF.

This clone has just a few counts. The chain employs TRBV6-1 and TRBJ1-5; D uncertain. Germline lookup yields CDR1 MNHNS and CDR2 SASEGT. Trimming cost V 1 base and J 0 bases, with 16 bases left between them. The CDR3 sequence is 18 residues long. CDR3 DNA sequence: TGTGCCAGCAGTGAAGGGATGCCGTCGGGTTATAGCAATCAGCCCCAGCATTTT. It encodes CASSEGMPSGYSNQPQHF.